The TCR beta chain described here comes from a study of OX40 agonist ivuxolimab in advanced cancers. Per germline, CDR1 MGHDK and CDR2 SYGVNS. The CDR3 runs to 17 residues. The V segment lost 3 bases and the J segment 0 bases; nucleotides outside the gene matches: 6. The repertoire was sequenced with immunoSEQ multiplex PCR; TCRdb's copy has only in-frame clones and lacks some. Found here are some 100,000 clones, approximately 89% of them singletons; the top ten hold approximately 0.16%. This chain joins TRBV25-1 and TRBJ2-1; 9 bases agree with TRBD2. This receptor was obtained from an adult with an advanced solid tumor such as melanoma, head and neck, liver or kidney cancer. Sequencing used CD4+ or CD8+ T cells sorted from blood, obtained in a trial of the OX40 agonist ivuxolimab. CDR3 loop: CASSDSGRRVSYNEQFF. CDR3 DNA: TGTGCCAGCAGTGACAGCGGGAGGCGGGTCTCCTACAATGAGCAGTTCTTC.